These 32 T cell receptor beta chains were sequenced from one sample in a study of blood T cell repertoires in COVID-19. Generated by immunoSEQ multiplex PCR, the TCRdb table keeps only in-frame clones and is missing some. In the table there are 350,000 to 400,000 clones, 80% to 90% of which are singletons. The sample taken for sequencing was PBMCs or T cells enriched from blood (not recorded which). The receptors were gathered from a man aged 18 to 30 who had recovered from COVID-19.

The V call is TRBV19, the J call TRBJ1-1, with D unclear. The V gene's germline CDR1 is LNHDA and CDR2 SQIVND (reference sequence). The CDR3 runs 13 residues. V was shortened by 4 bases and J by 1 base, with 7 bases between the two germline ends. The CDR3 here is CASSKQPNTEAFF. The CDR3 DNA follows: TGTGCCAGTAGTAAACAGCCGAACACTGAAGCTTTCTTT. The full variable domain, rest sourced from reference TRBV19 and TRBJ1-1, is DGGITQSPKYLFRKEGQNVTLSCEQNLNHDAMYWYRQDPGQGLRLIYYSQIVNDFQKGDIAEGYSVSREKKESFPLTVTSAQKNPTAFYLCASSKQPNTEAFFGQGTRLTVV.

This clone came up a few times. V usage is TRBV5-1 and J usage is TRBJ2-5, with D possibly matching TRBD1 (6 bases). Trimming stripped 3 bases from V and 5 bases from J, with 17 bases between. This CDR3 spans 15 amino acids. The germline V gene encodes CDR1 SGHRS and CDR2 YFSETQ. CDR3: CASSSDAGTSETQYF. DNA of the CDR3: TGCGCCAGCAGCTCTGACGCCGGGACAAGCGAGACCCAGTACTTC.

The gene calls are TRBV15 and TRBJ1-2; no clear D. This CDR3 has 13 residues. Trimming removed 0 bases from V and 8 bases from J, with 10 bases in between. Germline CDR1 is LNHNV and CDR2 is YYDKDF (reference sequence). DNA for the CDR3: TGTGCCACCAGCAGAGAAGTGGAGTTGGGCTACACCTTC. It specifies CATSREVELGYTF.

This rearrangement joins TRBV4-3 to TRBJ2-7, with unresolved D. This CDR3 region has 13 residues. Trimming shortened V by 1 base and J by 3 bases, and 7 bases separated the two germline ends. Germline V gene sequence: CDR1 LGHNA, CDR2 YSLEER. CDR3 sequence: CASSQGLHYEQYF. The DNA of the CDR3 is TGCGCCAGCAGCCAAGGGCTCCACTACGAGCAGTACTTC.

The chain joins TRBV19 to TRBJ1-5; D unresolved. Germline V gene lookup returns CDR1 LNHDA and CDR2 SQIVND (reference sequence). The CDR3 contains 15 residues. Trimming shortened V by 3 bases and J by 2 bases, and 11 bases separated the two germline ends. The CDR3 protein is CASSMGWERNQPQHF. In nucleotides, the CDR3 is TGTGCCAGTAGTATGGGGTGGGAGCGCAATCAGCCCCAGCATTTT.

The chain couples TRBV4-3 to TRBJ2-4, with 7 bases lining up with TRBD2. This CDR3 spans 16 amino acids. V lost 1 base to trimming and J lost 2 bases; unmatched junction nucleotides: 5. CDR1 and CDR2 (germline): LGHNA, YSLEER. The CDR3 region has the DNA TGCGCCAGCAGCCAAGGGGCTAGCGGTTCCAAAAACATTCAGTACTTC. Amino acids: CASSQGASGSKNIQYF.

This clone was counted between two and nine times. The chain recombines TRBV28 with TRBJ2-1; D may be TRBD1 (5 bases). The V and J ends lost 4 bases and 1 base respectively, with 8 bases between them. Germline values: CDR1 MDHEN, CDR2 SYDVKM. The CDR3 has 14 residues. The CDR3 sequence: CASSYDSSYNEQFF. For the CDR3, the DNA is TGTGCCAGCAGTTATGACAGTTCCTACAATGAGCAGTTCTTC.

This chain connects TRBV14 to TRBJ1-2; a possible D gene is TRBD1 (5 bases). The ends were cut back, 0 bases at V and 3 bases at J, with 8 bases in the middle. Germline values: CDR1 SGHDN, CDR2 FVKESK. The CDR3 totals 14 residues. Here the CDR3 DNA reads TGTGCCAGCAGCCAAGATCTCAGGGACTATGGCTACACCTTC. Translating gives CASSQDLRDYGYTF.

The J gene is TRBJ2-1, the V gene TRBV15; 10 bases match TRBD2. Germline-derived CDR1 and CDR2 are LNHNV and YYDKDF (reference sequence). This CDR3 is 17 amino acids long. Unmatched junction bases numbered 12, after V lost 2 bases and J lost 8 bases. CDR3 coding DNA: TGTGCCACCAGCAGACTCACCGGGACTAGCGTAATAGATGAGCAGTTCTTC. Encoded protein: CATSRLTGTSVIDEQFF.

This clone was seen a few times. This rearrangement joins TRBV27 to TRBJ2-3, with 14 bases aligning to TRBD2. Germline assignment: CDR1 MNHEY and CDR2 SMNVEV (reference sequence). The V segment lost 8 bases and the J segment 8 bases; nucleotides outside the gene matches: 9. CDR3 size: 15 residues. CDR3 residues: CASLPGTSGRCTQYF. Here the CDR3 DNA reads TGTGCCAGCCTTCCGGGGACTAGCGGGAGATGTACGCAGTATTTT.

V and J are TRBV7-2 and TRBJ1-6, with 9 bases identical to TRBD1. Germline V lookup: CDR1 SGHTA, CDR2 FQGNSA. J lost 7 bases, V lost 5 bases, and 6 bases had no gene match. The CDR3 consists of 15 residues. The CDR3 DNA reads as TGTGCCAGCAGCCTACAGGGGGCAACGAATTCACCCCTCCACTTT. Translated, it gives CASSLQGATNSPLHF.

CDR3 amino acids: CATQGPGRDTGELFF. The CDR3, as DNA: TGCGCCACCCAGGGTCCGGGTCGTGACACCGGGGAGCTGTTTTTT. The V and J genes are TRBV10-2 and TRBJ2-2; TRBD1 is a possible D gene (5 bases). CDR3 length equals 15 residues. Trimming stripped 10 bases from V and 3 bases from J, with 18 bases between. Germline V lookup: CDR1 WSHSY, CDR2 SAAADI.

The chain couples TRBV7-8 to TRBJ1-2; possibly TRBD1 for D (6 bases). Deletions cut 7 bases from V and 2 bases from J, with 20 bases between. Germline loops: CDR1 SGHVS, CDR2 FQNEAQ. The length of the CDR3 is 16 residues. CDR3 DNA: TGTGCCAGCACCCGACGTGGGGGGGGGCGGAACTATGGCTACACCTTC. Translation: CASTRRGGGRNYGYTF.

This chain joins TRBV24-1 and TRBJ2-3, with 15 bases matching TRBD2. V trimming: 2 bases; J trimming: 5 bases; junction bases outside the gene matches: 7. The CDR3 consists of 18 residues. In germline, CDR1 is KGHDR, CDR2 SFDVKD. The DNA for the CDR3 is TGTGCCACCAGTGATTCAGGACTAGCGGGGGGGCCAGGAGATACGCAGTATTTT. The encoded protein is CATSDSGLAGGPGDTQYF.

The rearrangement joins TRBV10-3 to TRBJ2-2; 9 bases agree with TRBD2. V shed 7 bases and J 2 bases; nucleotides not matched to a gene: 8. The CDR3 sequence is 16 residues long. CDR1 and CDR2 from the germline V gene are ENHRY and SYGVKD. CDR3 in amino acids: CAITLEAGGNTGELFF. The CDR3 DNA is TGTGCCATCACCCTCGAAGCGGGGGGAAACACCGGGGAGCTGTTTTTT.

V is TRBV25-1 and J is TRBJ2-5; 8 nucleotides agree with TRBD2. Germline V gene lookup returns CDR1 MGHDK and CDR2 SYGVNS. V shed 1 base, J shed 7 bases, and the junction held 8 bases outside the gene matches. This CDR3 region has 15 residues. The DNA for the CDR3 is TGTGCCAGCAGTGAATGGGTTGGTAGCGGGGCGACCCAGTACTTC. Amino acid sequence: CASSEWVGSGATQYF.

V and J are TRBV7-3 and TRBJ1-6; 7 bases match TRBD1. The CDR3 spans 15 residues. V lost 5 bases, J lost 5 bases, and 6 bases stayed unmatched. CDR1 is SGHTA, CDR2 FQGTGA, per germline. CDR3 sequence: CASSLTGTDNSPLHF. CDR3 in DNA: TGTGCCAGCAGCCTCACCGGGACAGATAATTCACCCCTCCACTTT. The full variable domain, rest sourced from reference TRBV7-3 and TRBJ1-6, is GAGVSQTPSNKVTEKGKYVELRCDPISGHTALYWYRQSLGQGPEFLIYFQGTGAADDSGLPNDRFFAVRPEGSVSTLKIQRTERGDSAVYLCASSLTGTDNSPLHFGNGTRLTVT.

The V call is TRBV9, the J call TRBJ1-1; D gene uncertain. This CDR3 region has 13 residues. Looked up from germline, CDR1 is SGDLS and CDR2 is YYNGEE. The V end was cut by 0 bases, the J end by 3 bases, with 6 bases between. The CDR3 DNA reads TGTGCCAGCAGCGTAGATCAGTACACTGAAGCTTTCTTT. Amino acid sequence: CASSVDQYTEAFF.

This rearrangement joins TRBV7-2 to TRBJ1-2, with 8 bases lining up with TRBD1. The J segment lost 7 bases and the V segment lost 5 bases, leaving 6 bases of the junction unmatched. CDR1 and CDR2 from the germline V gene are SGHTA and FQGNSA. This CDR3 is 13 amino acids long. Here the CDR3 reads CASSPGGNVGYTF. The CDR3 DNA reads TGTGCCAGCAGCCCAGGGGGCAACGTTGGCTACACCTTC.

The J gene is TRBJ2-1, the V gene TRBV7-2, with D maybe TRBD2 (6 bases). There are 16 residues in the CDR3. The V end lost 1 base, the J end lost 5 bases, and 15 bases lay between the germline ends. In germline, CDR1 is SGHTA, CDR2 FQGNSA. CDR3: CASSLGGTLLDNEQFF. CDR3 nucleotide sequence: TGTGCCAGCAGCTTAGGGGGGACTCTTCTCGACAATGAGCAGTTCTTC.

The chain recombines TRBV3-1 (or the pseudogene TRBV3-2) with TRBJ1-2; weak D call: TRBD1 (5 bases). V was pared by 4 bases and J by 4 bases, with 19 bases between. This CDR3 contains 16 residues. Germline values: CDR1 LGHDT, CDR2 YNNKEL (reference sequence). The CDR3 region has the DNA TGTGCCAGCAGCCCCGGGGCAGGCGGGGTCCTCTATGGCTACACCTTC. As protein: CASSPGAGGVLYGYTF.

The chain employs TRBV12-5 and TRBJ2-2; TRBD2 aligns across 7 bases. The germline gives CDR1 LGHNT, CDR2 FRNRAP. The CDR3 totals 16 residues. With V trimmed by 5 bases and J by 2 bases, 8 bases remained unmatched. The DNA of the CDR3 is TGTGCTAGTGGTGCGCCGACTAGCAGCAACACCGGGGAGCTGTTTTTT. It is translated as CASGAPTSSNTGELFF.

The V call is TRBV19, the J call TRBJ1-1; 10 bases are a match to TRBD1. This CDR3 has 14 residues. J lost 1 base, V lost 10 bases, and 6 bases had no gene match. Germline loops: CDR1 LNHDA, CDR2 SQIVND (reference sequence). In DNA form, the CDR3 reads TGTGCCACCCGGGACAGGGGCGGGAACACTGAAGCTTTCTTT. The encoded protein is CATRDRGGNTEAFF.

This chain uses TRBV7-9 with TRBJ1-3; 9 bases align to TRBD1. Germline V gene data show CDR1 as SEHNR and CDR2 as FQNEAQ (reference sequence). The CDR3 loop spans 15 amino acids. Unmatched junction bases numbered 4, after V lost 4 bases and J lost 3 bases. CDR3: CASSSRTGVGNTIYF. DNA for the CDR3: TGTGCCAGCAGCTCCCGGACAGGGGTTGGAAACACCATATATTTT.

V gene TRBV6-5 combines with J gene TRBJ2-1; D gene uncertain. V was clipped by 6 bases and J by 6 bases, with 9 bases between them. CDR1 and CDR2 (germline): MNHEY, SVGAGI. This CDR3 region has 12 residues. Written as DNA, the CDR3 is TGTGCCAGCAGGAAAATCAGCAATGAGCAGTTCTTC. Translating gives CASRKISNEQFF.

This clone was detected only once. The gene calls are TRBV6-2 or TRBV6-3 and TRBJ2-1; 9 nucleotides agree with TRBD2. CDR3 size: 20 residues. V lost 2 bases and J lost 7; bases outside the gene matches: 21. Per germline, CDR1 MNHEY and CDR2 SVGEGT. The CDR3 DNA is TGTGCCAGCAGTTACGAGAAAGGGACAGCATTAGCGGGAGTGGGGAATGAGCAGTTCTTC. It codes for CASSYEKGTALAGVGNEQFF.

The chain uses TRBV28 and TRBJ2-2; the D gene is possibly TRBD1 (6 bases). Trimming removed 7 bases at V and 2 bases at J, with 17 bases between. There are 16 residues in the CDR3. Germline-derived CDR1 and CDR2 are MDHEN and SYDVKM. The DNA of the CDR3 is TGTGCCAGCAAAAGGCCGGGACAAGTTAACACCGGGGAGCTGTTTTTT. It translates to CASKRPGQVNTGELFF.

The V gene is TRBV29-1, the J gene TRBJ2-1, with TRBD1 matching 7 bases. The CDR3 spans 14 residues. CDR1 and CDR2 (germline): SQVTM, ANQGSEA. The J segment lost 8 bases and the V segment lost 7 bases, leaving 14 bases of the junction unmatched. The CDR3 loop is CSAATGIVVDEQFF. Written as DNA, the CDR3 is TGCAGCGCAGCGACAGGGATCGTCGTCGATGAGCAGTTCTTC.

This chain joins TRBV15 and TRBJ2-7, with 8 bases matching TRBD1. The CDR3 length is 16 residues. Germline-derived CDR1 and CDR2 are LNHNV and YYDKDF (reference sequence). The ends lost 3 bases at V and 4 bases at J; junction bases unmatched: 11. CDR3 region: CATSSPGQGFAYEQYF. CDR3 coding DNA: TGTGCCACCAGCAGTCCAGGACAGGGCTTTGCGTACGAGCAGTACTTC.

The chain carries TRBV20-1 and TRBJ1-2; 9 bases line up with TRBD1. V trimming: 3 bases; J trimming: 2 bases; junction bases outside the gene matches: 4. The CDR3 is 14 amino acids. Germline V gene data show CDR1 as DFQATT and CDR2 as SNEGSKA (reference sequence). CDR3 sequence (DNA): TGCAGTGCTAGTATTACAGGGGGCAACTATGGCTACACCTTC. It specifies CSASITGGNYGYTF.

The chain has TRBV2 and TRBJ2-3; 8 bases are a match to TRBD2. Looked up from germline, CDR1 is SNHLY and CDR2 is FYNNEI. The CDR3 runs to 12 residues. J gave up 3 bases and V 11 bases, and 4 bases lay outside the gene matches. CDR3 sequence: CAGTRETDTQYF. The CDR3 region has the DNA TGTGCCGGGACTAGGGAGACAGATACGCAGTATTTT.

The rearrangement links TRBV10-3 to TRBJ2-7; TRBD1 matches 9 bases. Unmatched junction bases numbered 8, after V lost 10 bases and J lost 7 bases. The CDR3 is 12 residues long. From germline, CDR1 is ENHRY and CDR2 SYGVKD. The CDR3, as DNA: TGTGCCAGCAGGACAGGGGCGGGGGAGCAGTACTTC. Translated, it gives CASRTGAGEQYF.